Presented here are 17 T cell receptor beta chains from one specimen sequenced in a study of blood T cell repertoires in COVID-19. Measured with immunoSEQ multiplex PCR; TCRdb has only the in-frame clones, and not every one. Here the sample spans about 220,000 clones, about 81% being singletons. The specimen was peripheral blood. The receptors stem from a woman in her 70s with COVID-19, enrolled during active disease.

V is TRBV6-5 and J is TRBJ1-2, with TRBD1 matching 12 bases. CDR3 length equals 14 residues. In germline, CDR1 is MNHEY, CDR2 SVGAGI. V lost 7 bases, J lost 8 bases, and 8 bases stayed unmatched. The DNA of the CDR3 is TGTGCCAGCACCAAGGGACAGGGGGCAGAAGGCTACACCTTC. Translated: CASTKGQGAEGYTF.

Concerning this clone itself: This CDR3 is missing its conserved last phenylalanine or tryptophan, likely due to a read error. The DNA is omitted, as the CDR3 cannot be located on it reliably, and the CDR3 follows TCRdb's listing. CDR3 protein: CASSIEMGLRVYI. The rearrangement joins TRBV19 to TRBJ1-2. CDR1 is LNHDA and CDR2 is SQIVND in the germline V gene (reference sequence). Termini included, the CDR3 measures 13 amino acids.

V gene TRBV7-9 combines with J gene TRBJ2-1; D possibly corresponds to TRBD2 (8 bases). In germline, CDR1 is SEHNR, CDR2 FQNEAQ (reference sequence). V was clipped by 2 bases and J by 7 bases, with 21 bases between them. There are 17 residues in the CDR3. CDR3 nucleotides: TGTGCCAGCAGCTTAACGGGAGGGGGCTTTTTAAATAATGAGCAGTTCTTC. It encodes CASSLTGGGFLNNEQFF.

The chain is built from TRBV28 and TRBJ2-5, with 9 bases that match TRBD1. CDR1 is MDHEN and CDR2 is SYDVKM in the germline V gene. Unmatched junction bases numbered 7, after V lost 3 bases and J lost 5 bases. This CDR3 spans 15 amino acids. CDR3 bases: TGTGCCAGCAGTTTCGAAACAGGGGGCCGGGAGACCCAGTACTTC. It codes for CASSFETGGRETQYF.

The V gene is TRBV12-3 or TRBV12-4, the J gene TRBJ2-7; D ambiguous. The CDR3 is made up of 12 amino acids. V was shortened by 2 bases and J by 3 bases, with 5 bases between the two germline ends. This CDR3 is CASSLSLYEQYF. CDR3 coding DNA: TGTGCCAGCAGTTTATCCCTCTACGAGCAGTACTTC.

V and J are TRBV19 and TRBJ2-3; D unclear. Germline CDR1 LNHDA, CDR2 SQIVND (reference sequence). The ends were cut back, 3 bases at V and 2 bases at J, with 9 bases in the middle. The CDR3 runs 14 residues. The CDR3: CASSIAADTDTQYF. CDR3 nucleotide sequence: TGTGCCAGTAGTATCGCCGCAGACACAGATACGCAGTATTTT.

In its sample, this clone was seen a few times. This sequence joins TRBV6-2 or TRBV6-3 and TRBJ2-5; weak D call: TRBD2 (5 bases). Between the trimmed V and J ends, which lost 7 bases and 0 bases, there was a span of 12 bases. Looked up from germline, CDR1 is MNHEY and CDR2 is SVGEGT. The CDR3 extends over 14 amino acids. The CDR3 is CASTPGGYQETQYF. The DNA for the CDR3 is TGTGCCAGCACCCCAGGAGGTTACCAAGAGACCCAGTACTTC.

The J gene is TRBJ1-2, the V gene TRBV27; 8 bases match TRBD1. The CDR3 is made up of 17 amino acids. In germline, CDR1 is MNHEY, CDR2 SMNVEV (reference sequence). J was trimmed by 6 bases and V by 0 bases; bases with no gene match: 12. The CDR3, as DNA: TGTGCCAGCAGTTTATCGGTCAGCGCCAGGGGGCCCCATGGCTACACCTTC. Encoded protein: CASSLSVSARGPHGYTF.

The V call is TRBV27, the J call TRBJ2-1; 8 bases fit TRBD1. This CDR3 comprises 15 residues. Germline CDR1 reads MNHEY; CDR2 reads SMNVEV (reference sequence). With V trimmed by 3 bases and J by 8 bases, 9 bases remained unmatched. CDR3 nucleotides: TGTGCCAGCAGTTTGAAACAGGGGGTTAGGTATGAGCAGTTCTTC. The encoded protein is CASSLKQGVRYEQFF.

The V and J genes are TRBV30 and TRBJ1-5; possible D gene TRBD1, 6 bases. Per the germline V gene, CDR1 is GTSNPN and CDR2 is SVGIG (reference sequence). The V end lost 0 bases, the J end lost 2 bases, and 14 bases lay between the germline ends. The CDR3 sequence is 16 residues long. CDR3 loop: CAWSVRRGHGNQPQHF. Here the CDR3 DNA reads TGTGCCTGGAGTGTACGGCGGGGGCACGGCAATCAGCCCCAGCATTTT.

The chain uses TRBV13 and TRBJ2-2; 8 bases are shared with TRBD2. Germline lookup yields CDR1 PRHDT and CDR2 FYEKMQ (reference sequence). V shed 3 bases, J shed 6 bases, and the junction held 9 bases outside the gene matches. This CDR3 contains 16 residues. For the CDR3, the DNA is TGTGCCAGCAGCTTTGACCGGGAGGGCCCGGCCGGGGAGCTGTTTTTT. Translated: CASSFDREGPAGELFF.

The chain combines TRBV4-2 with TRBJ2-2, with D possibly TRBD2 on 6 matching bases. The CDR3 is 17 residues long. V was cut by 0 bases and J by 2 bases, with 13 bases left in between. Per germline, CDR1 LGHNA and CDR2 YNFKEQ. The CDR3 loop reads CASSQDPLAFNTGELFF. DNA of the CDR3: TGTGCCAGCAGCCAAGATCCACTAGCCTTCAACACCGGGGAGCTGTTTTTT.

This chain links TRBV28 with TRBJ1-6; D might be TRBD1 (6 bases). V dropped 3 bases and J dropped 7 bases, with 10 bases sitting between them. The length of the CDR3 is 14 residues. Looked up from germline, CDR1 is MDHEN and CDR2 is SYDVKM. This chain's CDR3 is CASSFGTPNSPLHF. CDR3 nucleotide sequence: TGTGCCAGCAGTTTCGGGACACCAAATTCACCCCTCCACTTT.

CDR3 residues: CASNRWQADTQYF. The CDR3 DNA sequence: TGTGCCAGCAACCGCTGGCAGGCTGATACGCAGTATTTT. The chain recombines TRBV6-6 with TRBJ2-3; D gene ambiguous. The CDR3 runs to 13 residues. Trimming removed 7 bases at V and 6 bases at J, with 14 bases between. The germline gives CDR1 MNHNY, CDR2 SVGAGI (reference sequence).

The chain couples TRBV5-1 to TRBJ2-3; possibly TRBD2 for D (5 bases). The CDR3 has 13 amino acids. Germline lookup yields CDR1 SGHRS and CDR2 YFSETQ. V lost 0 bases and J 8 bases, leaving 10 bases between the germline ends. CDR3 DNA: TGCGCCAGCAGCTTGGCCGGGATCAGTACGCAGTATTTT. This sequence encodes CASSLAGISTQYF.

This clone was observed a single time. V is TRBV28 and J is TRBJ2-2, with D perhaps TRBD2 (5 bases). Trimming removed 3 bases at V and 5 bases at J, with 13 bases between. The germline V gene has CDR1 MDHEN and CDR2 SYDVKM. This CDR3 region has 15 residues. Here the CDR3 DNA reads TGTGCCAGCAGTTTCCGAAGGACTGGAACCGGGGAGCTGTTTTTT. Encoded protein: CASSFRRTGTGELFF.

This clone was picked up one time. This rearrangement joins TRBV6-2 or TRBV6-3 to TRBJ1-2; D gene uncertain. The germline V gene has CDR1 MNHEY and CDR2 SVGEGT. The CDR3 has 14 amino acids. V was pared by 4 bases and J by 2 bases, with 11 bases between. The CDR3 loop reads CASSSSQINYGYTF. For the CDR3, the DNA is TGTGCCAGCAGTTCGTCCCAGATAAACTATGGCTACACCTTC.